Sequencing of this T cell receptor beta chain was carried out in a study of shared T cell receptors in the human thymus. Clones were sequenced by immunoSEQ multiplex PCR, and TCRdb holds only the in-frame ones, with some missing. The data show hundreds of thousands of clones, roughly 90% seen once. The CDR3 covers 16 residues. The germline CDR1 and CDR2 sequences are SEHNR and FQNEAQ (reference sequence). V gave up 1 base and J gave up 5 bases; unmatched junction bases: 9. This same sample was also part of a study on human thymus T cells. Per that study: Samples came from healthy Finnish infants during open corrective cardiac surgery. During corrective heart surgery, resections were taken, and the thymus tissue came from them. Among thymic and blood repertoires, usage of V and J genes appeared biased.

The specimen sequenced was thymocytes. The chain joins TRBV7-9 to TRBJ2-7; 9 nucleotides align to TRBD2. The clonotype originates from a boy younger than two with a congenital heart defect. CDR3 in DNA: TGTGCCAGCAGCTTAGAGACGCGGGAGGGTTGGAACGAGCAGTACTTC. Protein: CASSLETREGWNEQYF. The whole variable domain, filled in from reference TRBV7-9 and TRBJ2-7, reads DTGVSQNPRHKITKRGQNVTFRCDPISEHNRLYWYRQTLGQGPEFLTYFQNEAQLEKSRLLSDRFSAERPKGSFSTLEIQRTEQGDSAMYLCASSLETREGWNEQYFGPGTRLTVT.